This T cell receptor (beta chain) was identified in a study of T-cell reconstitution after alpha-beta-depleted transplantation in children. Study-level findings and limits: Two months or so post-transplant, alpha-beta T cells reportedly derived from several hundred expanded graft clones. Among T cells one year after transplant, newly produced cells accounted for most counts and diversity. After transplant, high TCRbeta diversity at day 60 in some patients arose from surviving recipient T cells and thymic progenitors.

V gave up 7 bases and J gave up 7 bases; unmatched junction bases: 18. This CDR3 contains 17 residues. CDR1 and CDR2 (germline): MDHEN, SYDVKM. This clonotype was detected ten times or more. Its specificity is not known. Unique molecular identifiers were incorporated into the prepared TCRbeta library. MiXCR, run by TCRdb on the PCR reads, gives a single entry per CDR3 protein. The profile shows over 150,000 distinct CDR3 sequences, more than 9.5% of them singletons. The J gene is TRBJ2-1, the V gene TRBV28, with 8 bases fitting TRBD2. Specimen: PBMCs, collected before TCRalphabeta/CD19-depleted stem cell transplant. The source is a boy between 2 and 10 years old with acute myeloid leukemia, due to receive a stem cell transplant. In DNA form, the CDR3 reads TGTGCCAGCATGGAGATCCAGCGGGAGACCCTTGAGAATGAGCAGTTCTTC. Its translation is CASMEIQRETLENEQFF.